The rows below give T cell receptor beta chains drawn from one sample of a study of shared clonotypes between healthy human individuals. The repertoire was sequenced with immunoSEQ multiplex PCR; TCRdb's copy has only in-frame clones and lacks some. The table records around 2.5 million clones, over 85% of them present only once. The material sequenced was naive CD4+ T cells from PBMCs. The source is a man aged 18 to 35 in good health. Some clones in this sample may be carry-over from other donors' samples. CDR3s include the opening cysteine and the closing phenylalanine or tryptophan. The D gene is left open where the match is weak. Part of the rows lack a size; the others show once, few, many or a class for expanded clones.

TRBV6-1	.	TRBJ1-4	.	CASSDRRATNEKLFF	TGTGCCAGCAGTGATCGAAGGGCAACTAATGAAAAACTGTTTTTT
TRBV27	.	TRBJ2-2	.	CASSFGRSAGELFF	TGTGCCAGCAGTTTTGGCAGGTCGGCCGGGGAGCTGTTTTTT
TRBV7-7	TRBD1	TRBJ2-5	.	CASSLLWTGGAETQYF	TGTGCCAGCAGCTTACTTTGGACAGGGGGCGCAGAGACCCAGTACTTC
TRBV6-1	.	TRBJ1-5	.	CASSLVDSLNQPQHF	TGTGCCAGCAGCTTAGTAGACAGCCTCAATCAGCCCCAGCATTTT
TRBV28	TRBD1	TRBJ2-5	.	CASGTGKETQYF	TGTGCCAGCGGGACAGGGAAAGAGACCCAGTACTTC
TRBV6-1	.	TRBJ1-2	.	CASSEAPRLDGYTF	TGTGCCAGCAGTGAAGCCCCCAGGCTGGATGGCTACACCTTC
TRBV14	.	TRBJ1-3	.	CASSQHRTGNTIYF	TGTGCCAGCAGTCAACACAGAACTGGAAACACCATATATTTT
TRBV5-1	.	TRBJ1-3	.	CASSFSQSGNTIYF	TGCGCCAGCAGCTTCTCCCAATCTGGAAACACCATATATTTT
TRBV7-3	TRBD2	TRBJ2-2	.	CASSLTLAGGSTGELFF	TGTGCCAGCAGTTTAACGCTTGCGGGAGGGAGCACCGGGGAGCTGTTTTTT
TRBV5-1	.	TRBJ2-7	.	CASSLASVYEQYF	TGCGCCAGCAGCTTGGCCTCTGTCTACGAGCAGTACTTC
TRBV7-3	TRBD2	TRBJ2-3	.	CASSFGGRTDTQYF	TGTGCCAGCAGCTTCGGCGGGAGAACAGATACGCAGTATTTT
TRBV28	TRBD1	TRBJ1-5	.	CASTRQGRNQPQHF	TGTGCCAGCACACGACAGGGTCGGAATCAGCCCCAGCATTTT
TRBV30	.	TRBJ1-5	.	CAWSVGPQPQHF	TGTGCCTGGAGTGTGGGGCCTCAGCCCCAGCATTTT
TRBV7-3	TRBD1	TRBJ2-7	.	CASRLPRTGNYEQYF	TGTGCCAGCAGGCTCCCAAGGACAGGTAACTACGAGCAGTACTTC
TRBV30	TRBD1	TRBJ1-1	.	CAWSPKLGQGNTEAFF	TGTGCCTGGAGCCCGAAACTGGGACAGGGGAACACTGAAGCTTTCTTT
TRBV5-1	.	TRBJ2-2	.	CASSVGGGNTGELFF	TGCGCCAGCAGCGTTGGCGGCGGGAACACCGGGGAGCTGTTTTTT
TRBV7-9	.	TRBJ2-5	.	CASSLVASGSEYF	.
TRBV7-3	.	TRBJ2-1	.	CASSTQGGEQFF	TGTGCCAGCAGCACCCAGGGTGGTGAGCAGTTCTTC
TRBV6-5	.	TRBJ2-7	.	CASSTPYEQYF	TGTGCCAGCAGTACCCCCTACGAGCAGTACTTC
TRBV5-4	TRBD1	TRBJ1-1	.	CASSFVQGALNTEAFF	TGTGCCAGCAGCTTTGTCCAGGGGGCTCTGAACACTGAAGCTTTCTTT
TRBV7-2	.	TRBJ2-5	.	CASSHRGTGETQYF	TGTGCCAGCAGCCATCGGGGGACTGGGGAGACCCAGTACTTC
TRBV7-2	TRBD2	TRBJ2-1	.	CATGLAGVNEQFF	TGTGCCACGGGACTAGCGGGAGTAAATGAGCAGTTCTTC
TRBV6-1	.	TRBJ1-2	.	CASSEAQGFGYTF	TGTGCCAGCAGTGAAGCCCAGGGTTTTGGCTACACCTTC
TRBV10-3	TRBD1	TRBJ2-7	.	CAITGQGGEQYF	TGTGCCATCACCGGACAGGGGGGGGAGCAGTACTTC
TRBV9	.	TRBJ2-7	.	CASSPTSTLGEQYF	TGTGCCAGCAGCCCCACGTCCACCCTGGGGGAGCAGTACTTC
TRBV9	.	TRBJ2-1	.	CASSVRGGEQFF	TGTGCCAGCAGCGTAAGGGGCGGGGAGCAGTTCTTC
TRBV5-1	.	TRBJ2-5	.	CASSLRTAPYQETQYF	TGCGCCAGCAGCTTACGGACAGCCCCGTACCAAGAGACCCAGTACTTC
TRBV9	TRBD2	TRBJ2-1	.	CASSAGIGGRANNEQFF	TGTGCCAGCAGCGCCGGGATTGGGGGGAGGGCCAACAATGAGCAGTTCTTC
TRBV9	.	TRBJ2-4	.	CASSSTALAKNIQYF	TGTGCCAGCAGCTCCACAGCCCTAGCCAAAAACATTCAGTACTTC
TRBV6-1	.	TRBJ1-5	.	CASRSGAENQPQHF	TGTGCCAGCAGGTCCGGGGCAGAGAATCAGCCCCAGCATTTT
TRBV28	TRBD2	TRBJ2-1	.	CASSLRTSGHNEQFF	TGTGCCAGCAGTCTGCGGACTAGCGGCCACAATGAGCAGTTCTTC
TRBV27	.	TRBJ2-2	.	CASRVRTGELFF	TGTGCCAGCAGGGTCCGGACCGGGGAGCTGTTTTTT
TRBV5-1	TRBD2	TRBJ2-1	.	CASSLTRASGLDEQFF	TGCGCCAGCAGCTTGACTCGGGCTAGCGGCCTCGATGAGCAGTTCTTC
TRBV25-1	TRBD2	TRBJ2-5	.	CASSTGTSGGAQETQYF	TGTGCCAGCTCAACCGGGACTAGCGGGGGGGCCCAAGAGACCCAGTACTTC
TRBV19	.	TRBJ1-2	.	CASSNAANYGYTF	TGTGCCAGTAGTAATGCAGCTAACTATGGCTACACCTTC
TRBV9	TRBD2	TRBJ2-5	.	CASSVALLTSGSATQYF	TGTGCCAGCAGCGTAGCTCTGTTGACTAGCGGGTCTGCTACCCAGTACTTC
TRBV5-1	TRBD2	TRBJ2-3	.	CASSLPQLAGGSTDTQYF	TGCGCCAGCAGCTTGCCGCAACTAGCGGGGGGGAGCACAGATACGCAGTATTTT
TRBV2	.	TRBJ2-1	.	CATAGGNNEQFF	TGTGCCACGGCGGGCGGGAACAATGAGCAGTTCTTC
TRBV18	TRBD1	TRBJ2-7	.	CASSPGQHSYEQYF	TGTGCCAGCTCACCGGGACAGCACTCCTACGAACAGTACTTC
TRBV7-9	.	TRBJ2-5	.	CASSPGVLLRETQYF	TGTGCCAGCAGCCCAGGAGTCCTTCTCCGAGAGACCCAGTACTTC
TRBV7-9	.	TRBJ1-1	few	CASSLEHTEAFF	TGTGCCAGCAGCTTAGAACACACTGAAGCTTTCTTT
TRBV7-9	TRBD1	TRBJ2-7	.	CASSLATGVSEQYF	TGTGCCAGCAGCTTAGCAACAGGGGTATCCGAGCAGTACTTC
TRBV2	.	TRBJ2-3	once	CASSATFFGGHTDTQYF	TGTGCCAGCAGTGCTACGTTTTTTGGGGGGCACACAGATACGCAGTATTTT
TRBV5-6	.	TRBJ1-1	.	CASSSSFSGQGVNTEAFF	TGTGCCAGCAGCTCCTCTTTTTCGGGACAAGGAGTGAACACTGAAGCTTTCTTT
TRBV7-3	TRBD1	TRBJ2-1	.	CASSLDGQAYNEQFF	TGTGCCAGCAGCTTAGATGGACAGGCCTACAATGAGCAGTTCTTC
TRBV30	.	TRBJ2-2	.	CAWSVLTLTGELFF	TGTGCCTGGAGTGTACTAACCCTCACCGGGGAGCTGTTTTTT
TRBV9	TRBD2	TRBJ2-1	once	CASSVDLGREPYNEQFF	TGTGCCAGCAGCGTAGATTTGGGGCGGGAGCCCTACAATGAGCAGTTCTTC
TRBV7-9	TRBD2	TRBJ2-5	.	CASSPAGGRLETQYF	TGTGCCAGCAGCCCCGCGGGGGGGCGCTTGGAGACCCAGTACTTC
TRBV5-4	.	TRBJ1-1	.	CASSLSRSGQRAFF	TGTGCCAGCAGCTTGAGTCGTTCGGGGCAGAGGGCTTTCTTT